This record looks at one T cell receptor (beta chain) sequence and its context. In the study's own analysis: Estimation of nucleated cell counts relied on the amplification of reference gene primers. Profiled with immunoSEQ multiplex PCR; TCRdb holds only in-frame clones, not every one. For V, J and clone size, that table is used; D and trimming come from the DNA. The table has approximately 400,000 clones, roughly nine tenths seen once. These data belong to a study of blood T cell repertoires in COVID-19. Looking at the study overall: COVID-19 samples collected from the United States, Italy and Spain covered acute and convalescent phases.

Germline V gene lookup returns CDR1 LNHDA and CDR2 SQIVND (reference sequence). This CDR3 spans 14 amino acids. V trimming: 6 bases; J trimming: 7 bases; junction bases outside the gene matches: 4. Participants reported their clinical history, and cohort assignment relied on those reports. Shortly before study entry, within 2 weeks, exposed participants had met a COVID-19 case. The chain joins TRBV19 to TRBJ1-6; 9 bases fit TRBD1. Sequenced sample: PBMCs or T cells enriched from blood (not recorded which). The receptor was derived from a woman aged 40 to 49 who had been exposed to COVID-19. This CDR3 is CASSDRGLNSPLHF. The CDR3, as DNA: TGTGCCAGTAGCGACAGGGGGTTGAATTCACCCCTCCACTTT. The variable domain in full, with the rest retrieved from reference TRBV19 and TRBJ1-6, is DGGITQSPKYLFRKEGQNVTLSCEQNLNHDAMYWYRQDPGQGLRLIYYSQIVNDFQKGDIAEGYSVSREKKESFPLTVTSAQKNPTAFYLCASSDRGLNSPLHFGNGTRLTVT.